This TCR beta chain was sequenced in a study of blood T cells in healthy people across ages. The authors ran a second PCR of roughly 6 to 12 cycles using a sample-barcoded 5' primer and a J-beta primer mix. TCRdb ran MiXCR on the 5' RACE reads and lists one entry per CDR3 protein. The table includes approximately 1.5 million distinct CDR3 sequences, around 35% detected once. This CDR3 contains 14 residues. The germline V gene has CDR1 MGHRA and CDR2 YSYEKL. The V gene lost 3 bases and the J gene lost 5 bases, with 13 bases spanning the gap. This TCR was sampled from a woman in her twenties or thirties in good health. Specimen: blood. V and J are TRBV4-1 and TRBJ1-2, with D possibly TRBD1 on 5 matching bases. This chain's CDR3 is CASSHLGRGYGYTF. For the CDR3, the DNA is TGCGCCAGCAGCCACTTGGGGCGAGGTTATGGCTACACCTTC.